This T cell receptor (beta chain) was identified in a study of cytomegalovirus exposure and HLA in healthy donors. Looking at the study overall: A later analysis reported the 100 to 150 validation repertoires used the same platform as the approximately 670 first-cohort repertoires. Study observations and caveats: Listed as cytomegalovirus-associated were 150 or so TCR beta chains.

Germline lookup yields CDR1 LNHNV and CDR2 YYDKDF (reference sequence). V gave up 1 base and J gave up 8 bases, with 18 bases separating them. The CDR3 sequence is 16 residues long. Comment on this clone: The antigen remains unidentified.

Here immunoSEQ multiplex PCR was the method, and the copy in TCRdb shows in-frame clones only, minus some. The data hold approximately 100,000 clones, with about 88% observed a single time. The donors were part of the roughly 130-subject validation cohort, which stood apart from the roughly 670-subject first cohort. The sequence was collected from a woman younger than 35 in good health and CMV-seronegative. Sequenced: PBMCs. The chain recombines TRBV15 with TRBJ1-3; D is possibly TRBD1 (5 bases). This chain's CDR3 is CATSRGYRAGIDTIYF. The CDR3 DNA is TGTGCCACCAGCAGAGGATATAGGGCAGGGATTGACACCATATATTTT.